A selection of T cell receptor beta chains follows, all from one sample in a study of sequential checkpoint blockade in melanoma. Produced via immunoSEQ multiplex PCR; TCRdb's table is partial and in-frame only. The sample yields more than 10,000 clones, nearly 80% seen once. The source material was CD8+ T cells sorted from blood (inferred from file names), sampled from a patient given nivolumab and ipilimumab in sequence. These receptors were obtained from a human donor with melanoma. Both conserved end residues are part of each CDR3. D genes are given only for firm matches. The size of a clone is reported for some rows only, either as once, few or many, or as a class for expanded clones.

size	D	V	J	DNA	CDR3
.	TRBD1	TRBV19	TRBJ1-1	TGTGCCAGTGCCGCCGGGACAGGGTACACTGAAGCTTTCTTT	CASAAGTGYTEAFF
.	.	TRBV6-5	TRBJ2-7	TGTGCCACCACGGGGGGCTCCGAGCAGTACTTC	CATTGGSEQYF
.	.	TRBV5-4	TRBJ1-2	TGTGCCAGCAGCCCCTCGGGCTATGGCTACACCTTC	CASSPSGYGYTF
.	TRBD1	TRBV4-2	TRBJ1-4	TGTGCCAGCAGCCAACCCGGGACAGTGAATGAAAAACTGTTTTTT	CASSQPGTVNEKLFF
.	TRBD2	TRBV27	TRBJ2-1	TGTGCCAGCAGTGCTTTCACTAGCGGGAGTTATTACAATGAGCAGTTCTTC	CASSAFTSGSYYNEQFF
.	TRBD2	TRBV11-3	TRBJ2-3	TGTGCCAGCAGCTCGAGCGGGAGAAGCACAGATACGCAGTATTTT	CASSSSGRSTDTQYF
.	.	TRBV27	TRBJ2-7	TGTGCCAGCAGCCTACAGGGACCCTACGAGCAGTACTTC	CASSLQGPYEQYF
.	.	TRBV2	TRBJ1-5	TGTGCCAGCAGTGAAAGTGTGTCGGGTTCCAATCAGCCCCAGCATTTT	CASSESVSGSNQPQHF
.	TRBD1	TRBV7-9	TRBJ1-2	TGTGTCAGCAGCTTCGCAGGGGGCTATCCTAACTATGGCTACACCTTC	CVSSFAGGYPNYGYTF
few	TRBD2	TRBV4-3	TRBJ2-7	TGCGCCAGCAGCCATCTAGCGGGAGGGCCCTACGAGCAGTACTTC	CASSHLAGGPYEQYF
once	.	TRBV5-4	TRBJ1-2	TGTGCCAGCAGCTTGGGGGGACTTCTTAACTATGGCTACACCTTC	CASSLGGLLNYGYTF
.	TRBD1	TRBV12-5	TRBJ2-1	TGTGCTAGTGGTTTGTCGACAGGGGGCGGCAATGAGCAGTTCTTC	CASGLSTGGGNEQFF
few	TRBD2	TRBV10-1	TRBJ2-1	TGCGCCAGCAGTGACCCTAACTCTCTCCTAGCGGGGTACAATGAGCAGTTCTTC	CASSDPNSLLAGYNEQFF
.	.	TRBV29-1	TRBJ1-1	TGCAGCGTTGTGGCCAGGGGCATGAACACTGAAGCTTTCTTT	CSVVARGMNTEAFF
.	.	TRBV7-9	TRBJ1-5	TGTGCCAGCAGCTTAAACCAGGGTAGTCAGCCCCAGCATTTT	CASSLNQGSQPQHF
.	TRBD2	TRBV7-8	TRBJ2-7	TGTGCCAGCAGCTTATGGGGGGGCGAGCAGTACTTC	CASSLWGGEQYF
.	.	TRBV6-7	TRBJ1-1	TGTGCCAGCAGTCCCGTGGAGGGTCTGGGATCTGAAGCTTTCTTT	CASSPVEGLGSEAFF
.	TRBD1	TRBV19	TRBJ2-7	TGTGCCAGCGCTTCAGGGGGCTGGGAGCAGTACTTC	CASASGGWEQYF
.	TRBD1	TRBV5-4	TRBJ1-2	TGTGCCAGCAGCTTGGGGGGACAGGGGCGGTTCTATGGCTACACCTTC	CASSLGGQGRFYGYTF
.	TRBD2	TRBV9	TRBJ2-7	TGTGCCAGCAGCAGCGGGGGCGGGGGGGACGAGCAGTACTTC	CASSSGGGGDEQYF
.	.	TRBV7-9	TRBJ2-4	TGTGCCAGCAGCTCTATAGTCTCCATTCAGTACTTC	CASSSIVSIQYF
.	TRBD1	TRBV7-9	TRBJ1-2	TGTGCCAGCACCCCACAGGGGGCGCGGGTCTATGGCTACACCTTC	CASTPQGARVYGYTF
once	TRBD1	TRBV2	TRBJ2-7	TGTGCCAGCAGTGAAGCTGGGGGACAGGGGATCTACGAGCAGTACTTC	CASSEAGGQGIYEQYF
.	.	TRBV27	TRBJ1-1	TGTGCCAGCAGTTTGGGGGCGCGCACTGAAGCTTTCTTT	CASSLGARTEAFF
.	TRBD2	TRBV5-4	TRBJ2-7	TGTGCCAGCAGCTTGGCTAGCGGGGTCTACGAGCAGTACTTC	CASSLASGVYEQYF
.	TRBD2	TRBV4-2	TRBJ2-7	TGTGCCAGCAGCCAGTGGGGGACTAGCGGGAGGTACGAGCAGTACTTC	CASSQWGTSGRYEQYF
.	.	TRBV7-9	TRBJ1-1	TGTGCCAGCAGCTTAGGCTTCGGTTGGACTGAAGCTTTCTTT	CASSLGFGWTEAFF
.	.	TRBV6-4	TRBJ2-2	TGTGCCAGCAGTGCCGGGGGTGCGACCGGGGAGCTGTTTTTT	CASSAGGATGELFF
.	.	TRBV6-4	TRBJ2-6	TGTGCCAGCAGTCTCAGACAGAGCTCTGGGGCCAACGTCCTGACTTTC	CASSLRQSSGANVLTF
few	TRBD1	TRBV13	TRBJ2-2	TGTGCCAGCAGCTCGGGACAGGGGAACACCGGGGAGCTGTTTTTT	CASSSGQGNTGELFF
once	TRBD1	TRBV2	TRBJ2-6	TGTGCCAGCTGGGACGGGACAGGGGGTCCTGGGGCCAACGTCCTGACTTTC	CASWDGTGGPGANVLTF
medium-sized	.	TRBV6-4	TRBJ2-2	TGTGCCAGCAGCCCTCAGGGGGGAACCGGGGAGCTGTTTTTT	CASSPQGGTGELFF
.	TRBD1	TRBV30	TRBJ2-1	TGTGCCTGGAGTGTAGGGACAGGGTCCTACAATGAGCAGTTCTTC	CAWSVGTGSYNEQFF
.	TRBD1	TRBV9	TRBJ1-1	TGTGCCAGCAGCCCACAGGGGGGGAACACTGAAGCTTTCTTT	CASSPQGGNTEAFF
.	.	TRBV28	TRBJ1-1	TGTGCCAGCAGTTCAAGCGCCGCTGCTTTCTTT	CASSSSAAAFF
.	.	TRBV7-6	TRBJ2-6	TGTGCCAGCAGCTCCGGGTTGTACGGGGCCAACGTCCTGACTTTC	CASSSGLYGANVLTF
few	.	TRBV4-1	TRBJ1-6	TGCGCCAGCAGCCAAGGGGGCGCAGGGTCACCCCTCCACTTT	CASSQGGAGSPLHF
.	TRBD2	TRBV19	TRBJ2-7	TGTGCCAGTAGTGCTAGCGGGGCCGCCTACGAGCAGTACTTC	CASSASGAAYEQYF
.	.	TRBV14	TRBJ2-7	TGTGCCAGCAGCCAAGAAATTTCTAGCTCCTACGAGCAGTACTTC	CASSQEISSSYEQYF
.	TRBD2	TRBV9	TRBJ2-3	TGTGCCAGCATGGGAACCGGGACTAGCGGATCTAGCACAGATACGCAGTATTTT	CASMGTGTSGSSTDTQYF
.	.	TRBV4-2	TRBJ2-1	TGTGCCAGCAGCCAAGAAGTAGGAGACAGTAACAATGAGCAGTTCTTC	CASSQEVGDSNNEQFF
.	TRBD1	TRBV4-1	TRBJ1-1	TGCGCCAGCAGCCAACCCGGACAGGGGAACACTGAAGCTTTCTTT	CASSQPGQGNTEAFF
.	TRBD1	TRBV4-1	TRBJ1-2	TGCGCCAGCAGCCAAGATGGCCCGACAGGGGGTTATAATGGCTACACCTTC	CASSQDGPTGGYNGYTF
.	TRBD2	TRBV15	TRBJ2-5	TGTGCCACCACCCCTCCGGGGGGGCTCTTCGAAGGCCAGTACTTC	CATTPPGGLFEGQYF
.	.	TRBV7-9	TRBJ1-1	TGTGCCAGCGATCCGGGGTACACTGAAGCTTTCTTT	CASDPGYTEAFF
.	TRBD1	TRBV11-3	TRBJ2-5	TGTGCCAGCAGCTTAGAGGCAGGGGGCCGGGAGACCCAGTACTTC	CASSLEAGGRETQYF
.	TRBD1	TRBV7-7	TRBJ2-5	TGTGCCAGCAGCTTATACGACAGGGGATCGGAGACCCAGTACTTC	CASSLYDRGSETQYF
.	TRBD1	TRBV7-3	TRBJ2-3	TGTGCCAGCAGTCACCGTACAGGGGATCGGAGTACAGATACGCAGTATTTT	CASSHRTGDRSTDTQYF
.	.	TRBV6-6	TRBJ2-7	TGTGCCAGCAGTAACCGGGACACATCCTCCTACGAGCAGTACTTC	CASSNRDTSSYEQYF
.	.	TRBV6-4	TRBJ1-2	TGTGCCAGCAGTGAGGGGCCCGACAGAACTTATGGCTACACCTTC	CASSEGPDRTYGYTF